The 21 T cell receptor beta chains given below trace back to one sample, sequenced in a study of T-cell reconstitution after alpha-beta-depleted transplantation in children. The library targeted TCRbeta and was prepared with unique molecular identifiers. TCRdb used MiXCR to reprocess the PCR reads, holding one entry per CDR3 protein. Of roughly 590,000 distinct CDR3 sequences in the sample, 16% were seen once. The sample was PBMCs from the stem cell graft donor, taken from the stem cell graft. These TCRs come from a human donor who donated a stem cell graft to a child with acute myeloid leukemia.

The CDR3 region has the DNA TGTGCCATCAGGGTAACAGGGGGAGATTCACCCCTCCACTTT. Protein product: CAIRVTGGDSPLHF. J is TRBJ1-6 and V is TRBV10-3; TRBD1 matches 8 bases. CDR3 size: 14 residues. Germline CDR1 ENHRY, CDR2 SYGVKD. The V gene end was trimmed by 6 bases and the J gene end by 8 bases; junction bases not matched to a gene: 6.

The chain is built from TRBV5-5 and TRBJ2-2; tentative D call: TRBD1 (6 bases). This CDR3 comprises 13 residues. Germline V gene lookup returns CDR1 SGHKS and CDR2 YYEKEE (reference sequence). Trimming stripped 10 bases from V and 4 bases from J, with 14 bases between. CDR3 loop: CASARDITGELFF. In DNA, the CDR3 is TGTGCCTCTGCCAGGGACATCACCGGGGAGCTGTTTTTT.

J is TRBJ1-3 and V is TRBV4-3; a weak D match, TRBD1 (6 bases). Germline CDR1 LGHNA, CDR2 YSLEER. V was pared by 1 base and J by 0 bases, with 10 bases between. This CDR3 is 16 amino acids long. The CDR3 sequence is CASSQVLQGSGNTIYF. In DNA, the CDR3 is TGCGCCAGCAGCCAAGTACTACAGGGCTCTGGAAACACCATATATTTT.

This clonotype showed up many times. The chain is built from TRBV6-1 and TRBJ2-7; D is unclear. CDR3 length: 11 residues. CDR1 MNHNS and CDR2 SASEGT come from the germline V gene. Trimming removed 6 bases from V and 3 bases from J, with 6 bases in between. This CDR3 is CASRASYEQYV. The CDR3 DNA follows: TGTGCCAGCAGAGCAAGCTACGAGCAGTACGTC.

The chain couples TRBV20-1 to TRBJ2-2, with a possible D match to TRBD1 (5 bases). Germline-derived CDR1 and CDR2 are DFQATT and SNEGSKA (reference sequence). The CDR3 has 14 amino acids. Deletions cut 3 bases from V and 5 bases from J, with 13 bases between. This CDR3 reads CSASPAGLTGELFF. For the CDR3, the DNA is TGCAGTGCTAGCCCTGCAGGGTTAACCGGGGAGCTGTTTTTT.

This clonotype was seen only a few times. V usage is TRBV3-1 and J usage is TRBJ1-1; D gene unclear. V was trimmed by 1 base and J by 3 bases, leaving 9 bases between them. The CDR3 spans 14 residues. CDR1 LGHDT and CDR2 YNNKEL come from the germline V gene (reference sequence). Here the CDR3 reads CASSQVGGDTEAFF. CDR3 coding DNA: TGTGCCAGCAGCCAAGTCGGAGGAGACACTGAAGCTTTCTTT.

This clonotype was observed a few times. J is TRBJ2-3 and V is TRBV20-1, with a tentative D call TRBD1 (6 bases). V lost 8 bases, J lost 5 bases, and 17 bases lay in between. The CDR3 is 13 amino acids. Germline V gene lookup returns CDR1 DFQATT and CDR2 SNEGSKA (reference sequence). The CDR3 region is CSSGQSRGDTQYF. CDR3 DNA: TGCAGTTCTGGACAGTCTAGAGGAGATACGCAGTATTTT.

This clonotype was counted between two and nine times. The chain carries TRBV28 and TRBJ2-5; D gene uncertain. V dropped 6 bases and J dropped 0 bases, with 14 bases sitting between them. The CDR3 loop spans 15 amino acids. The germline CDR1 and CDR2 sequences are MDHEN and SYDVKM. The CDR3 coding sequence is TGTGCCAGCAGCCCGCCGTCGGCCCACCAAGAGACCCAGTACTTC. As protein: CASSPPSAHQETQYF.

This clonotype has only a few counts. The genes are TRBV20-1 and TRBJ2-3; D call uncertain. CDR1 is DFQATT, CDR2 SNEGSKA, per germline (reference sequence). Trimming cost V 2 bases and J 4 bases, with 10 bases left between them. This CDR3 has 13 amino acids. Written as DNA, the CDR3 is TGCAGTGCTAGAAAGAGGACCCCAGATACGCAGTATTTT. It specifies CSARKRTPDTQYF.

This clonotype was counted once. This chain links TRBV7-2 with TRBJ2-1; TRBD1 aligns across 9 bases. Germline assignment: CDR1 SGHTA and CDR2 FQGNSA. This CDR3 region has 15 residues. The junction had 10 bases not matched to a gene; V was cut back by 5 bases and J by 8 bases. Here the CDR3 reads CASSPLQGALHEQFF. In DNA, the CDR3 is TGTGCCAGCAGCCCCCTACAGGGGGCCCTCCATGAGCAGTTCTTC.

This rearrangement joins TRBV11-2 to TRBJ2-1; TRBD2 matches 10 bases. Germline V lookup: CDR1 SGHAT, CDR2 FQNNGV. J gave up 0 bases and V 3 bases, and 5 bases lay outside the gene matches. This CDR3 contains 17 residues. The CDR3 reads CASSLGLARSSYNEQFF. CDR3 sequence (DNA): TGTGCCAGCAGCTTGGGACTAGCGCGTAGCTCCTACAATGAGCAGTTCTTC.

In its sample, this clonotype was seen many times. The genes are TRBV12-3 or TRBV12-4 and TRBJ2-7, with TRBD2 as a possible D gene (5 bases). V was pared by 1 base and J by 7 bases, with 11 bases between. This CDR3 spans 13 amino acids. The CDR3 sequence: CASSLGGLEEQYF. The CDR3 DNA is TGTGCCAGCAGTTTAGGCGGGCTGGAGGAGCAGTACTTC.

This clonotype came up many times. The V and J genes are TRBV15 and TRBJ2-1; 10 nucleotides match TRBD2. The germline CDR1 and CDR2 sequences are LNHNV and YYDKDF (reference sequence). The V and J ends lost 3 bases and 7 bases, in that order; junction bases with no gene match: 6. The CDR3 is 15 residues long. The CDR3 DNA is TGTGCCACCAGCAGGGAGCGGGGGGGCTGGAATGAGCAGTTCTTC. Translated, it gives CATSRERGGWNEQFF.

In this sample, this clonotype turned up many times. The gene calls are TRBV29-1 and TRBJ2-5; D is perhaps TRBD1 (6 bases). Per the germline V gene, CDR1 is SQVTM and CDR2 is ANQGSEA. V was trimmed by 6 bases and J by 5 bases, leaving 16 bases between them. The CDR3 has 13 residues. The chain's CDR3 is CSVGRQVGETQYF. In DNA form, the CDR3 reads TGCAGCGTGGGCCGACAGGTTGGCGAGACCCAGTACTTC.

This clonotype came up many times. The chain carries TRBV20-1 and TRBJ1-2; TRBD1 is a possible D gene (5 bases). The CDR3 runs 13 residues. Germline V lookup: CDR1 DFQATT, CDR2 SNEGSKA (reference sequence). V gave up 5 bases and J gave up 4 bases, with 14 bases separating them. CDR3 DNA: TGCAGTGCTTCCCCAGGGAGGGCCTATGGCTACACCTTC. Its protein product is CSASPGRAYGYTF.

This clonotype was counted between two and nine times. The chain combines TRBV9 with TRBJ2-7; 7 bases line up with TRBD1. J lost 2 bases, V lost 4 bases, and 6 bases had no gene match. The germline V gene has CDR1 SGDLS and CDR2 YYNGEE. The CDR3 length is 14 residues. CDR3 nucleotides: TGTGCCAGCAGCTACCAAGGGGGCCCCTACGAGCAGTACTTC. It codes for CASSYQGGPYEQYF.

The V gene is TRBV4-1, the J gene TRBJ2-3, with D perhaps matching TRBD1 (5 bases). The germline gives CDR1 MGHRA, CDR2 YSYEKL. The CDR3 sequence is 13 residues long. The ends were cut back, 2 bases at V and 4 bases at J, with 7 bases in the middle. The DNA of the CDR3 is TGCGCCAGCAGCCAAACAGGCCCAGATACGCAGTATTTT. This codes for CASSQTGPDTQYF.

The table lists this clonotype with a few counts. V usage is TRBV13 and J usage is TRBJ1-2, with unresolved D. Germline CDR1 reads PRHDT; CDR2 reads FYEKMQ (reference sequence). V lost 4 bases and J 4 bases, leaving 13 bases between the germline ends. CDR3 length: 14 residues. CDR3 nucleotide sequence: TGTGCCAGCAGCTCGGGAGGAGCGAGCTATGGCTACACCTTC. This gives the protein CASSSGGASYGYTF.

This clonotype is judged medium-sized. This chain connects TRBV6-2 or TRBV6-3 to TRBJ1-1; D call uncertain. CDR3 size: 13 residues. The V end was cut by 7 bases, the J end by 1 base, with 10 bases between. Germline CDR1 reads MNHEY; CDR2 reads SVGEGT. The CDR3 DNA is TGTGCCAGCACCCATCCGGAGAACACTGAAGCTTTCTTT. This translates into CASTHPENTEAFF.

The chain recombines TRBV11-2 with TRBJ2-5; the D gene is possibly TRBD1 (6 bases). The V end was cut by 6 bases, the J end by 7 bases, with 27 bases between. CDR3 size: 17 residues. CDR1 is SGHAT, CDR2 FQNNGV, per germline. CDR3 bases: TGTGCCAGCAGTTCAACGCAGGGACACCCCGCGTTGGGGACCCAGTACTTC. Translation: CASSSTQGHPALGTQYF.

This clonotype was counted at least ten times. This chain uses TRBV12-3 or TRBV12-4 with TRBJ1-5; 8 bases agree with TRBD1. The CDR3 covers 15 residues. The J segment lost 1 base and the V segment lost 7 bases, leaving 6 bases of the junction unmatched. The CDR3 sequence is CASTQGAASNQPQHF. The DNA for the CDR3 is TGTGCCAGCACCCAGGGGGCCGCCAGCAATCAGCCCCAGCATTTT.